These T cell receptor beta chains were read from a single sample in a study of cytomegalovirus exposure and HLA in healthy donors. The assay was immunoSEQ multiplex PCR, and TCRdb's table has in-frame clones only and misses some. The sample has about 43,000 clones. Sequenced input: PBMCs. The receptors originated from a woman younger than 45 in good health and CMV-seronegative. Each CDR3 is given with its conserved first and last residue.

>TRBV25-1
CASSDSGGPETQYF
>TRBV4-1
CASSQELAGGLVGEQFF
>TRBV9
CASSVVTGVTEAFF
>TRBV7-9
CASSYPGGTYGYTF
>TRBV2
CASFTGGGTEAFF
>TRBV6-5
CASSTPSSYNEQFF
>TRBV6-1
CASSEQGTGGYEQYF
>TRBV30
CAWSRRAHYEQYF
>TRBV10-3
CAIKAGDQETQYF
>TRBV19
CASSPGQLWNSGGYTF
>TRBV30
CAWTGTRSTDTQYF
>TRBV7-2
CASSPVGGGYEQYF
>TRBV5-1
CASSLSGSLGELFF
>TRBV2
CASRRDRDETQYF
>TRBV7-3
CASSPRRPGLAGPDEQFF
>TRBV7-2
CASSSYGLAGCIF
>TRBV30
CAWSVNGDQPQHF
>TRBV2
CASSEGSSGRRADTQYF
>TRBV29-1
CSVGRAGGRNEQFF
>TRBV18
CASSPPGQAYEQYF
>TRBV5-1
CASSFGGGEETQYF
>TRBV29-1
CSAEGEHREEFQPQHF
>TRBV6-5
CAGSVSRGEKLFF
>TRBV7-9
CASSARLGQGWDEQFF
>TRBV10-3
CAIGTAFLREQYF
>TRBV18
CASSPRGQGAVYEQYF
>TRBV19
CASSIGARTYGYTF
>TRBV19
CASRMGLADQETQYF
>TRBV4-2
CASSQAARQHGTEAFF
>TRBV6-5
CASSKDRGSNQPQHF
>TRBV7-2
CASSLVGRANEQYF
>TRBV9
CASSVAGGQGSYEQYF
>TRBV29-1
CSVRGQRRETEAFF
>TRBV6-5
CASSGSGTVSYEQYF
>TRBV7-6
CASSQRAVGANVLTF
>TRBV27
CASSLVTGGDTQYF
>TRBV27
CASKKRGSTDTQYF
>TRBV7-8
CASSPLQGAGDTQYF
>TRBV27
CASSPQPGLASYEQYF